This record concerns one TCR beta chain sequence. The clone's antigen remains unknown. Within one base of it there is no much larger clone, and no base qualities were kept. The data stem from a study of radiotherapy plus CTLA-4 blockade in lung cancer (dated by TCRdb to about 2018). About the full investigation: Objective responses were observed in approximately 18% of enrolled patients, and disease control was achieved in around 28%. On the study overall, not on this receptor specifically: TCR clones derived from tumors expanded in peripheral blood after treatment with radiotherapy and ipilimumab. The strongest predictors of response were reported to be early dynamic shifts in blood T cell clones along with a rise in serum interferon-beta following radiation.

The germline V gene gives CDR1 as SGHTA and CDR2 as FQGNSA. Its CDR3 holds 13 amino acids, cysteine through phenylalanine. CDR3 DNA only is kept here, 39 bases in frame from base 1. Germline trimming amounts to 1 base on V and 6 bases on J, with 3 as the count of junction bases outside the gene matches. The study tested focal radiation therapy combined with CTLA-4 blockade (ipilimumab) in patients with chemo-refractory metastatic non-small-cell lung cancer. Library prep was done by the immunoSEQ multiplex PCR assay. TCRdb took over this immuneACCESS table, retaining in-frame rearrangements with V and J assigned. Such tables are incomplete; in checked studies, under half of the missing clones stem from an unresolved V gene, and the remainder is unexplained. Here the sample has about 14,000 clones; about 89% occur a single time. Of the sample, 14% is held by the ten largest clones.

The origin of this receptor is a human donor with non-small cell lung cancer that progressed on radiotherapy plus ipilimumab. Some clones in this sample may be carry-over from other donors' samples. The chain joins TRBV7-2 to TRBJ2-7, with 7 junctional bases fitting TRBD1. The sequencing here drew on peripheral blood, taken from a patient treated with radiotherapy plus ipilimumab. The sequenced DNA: TGTGCCAGCAGCTTAGGACAGGGCGGCGAGCAGTACTTC. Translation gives CASSLGQGGEQYF.